A selection of T cell receptor beta chains follows, all from one sample in a study of blood T cell repertoires in COVID-19. Here immunoSEQ multiplex PCR was the method, and the copy in TCRdb shows in-frame clones only, minus some. The sample has about 400,000 clones, under 90% seen once. The sample taken for sequencing was PBMCs or T cells enriched from blood (not recorded which). The receptors come from a woman in her 30s who had recovered from COVID-19. The CDR3 runs from the conserved cysteine through the conserved F or W. The order of the fields is CDR3 length, clone size, D gene, V gene, J gene, CDR3 DNA, CDR3 protein. The D gene is left open where the match is weak. Clone size is not always given. Where it is, it says once, few, many or a class for expanded clones.

length: 16; size: once; D: TRBD1; V: TRBV11-1; J: TRBJ1-2; DNA: TGTGCCAGCAGCCTACCGGGACAGGGCCCCCTCTATGGCTACACCTTC; CDR3: CASSLPGQGPLYGYTF
length: 15; size: NA; D: NA; V: TRBV11-1; J: TRBJ1-3; DNA: TGTGCCAGCAGCCACGTGGGCCCCTCTGGAAACACCATATATTTT; CDR3: CASSHVGPSGNTIYF
length: 13; size: NA; D: NA; V: TRBV11-2; J: TRBJ1-2; DNA: TGTGCCAGCAGCTTATCGGGGTACTATGGCTACACCTTC; CDR3: CASSLSGYYGYTF
length: 13; size: NA; D: NA; V: TRBV9; J: TRBJ1-2; DNA: TGTGCCAGCAGCCCTAGACAGAACTATGGCTACACCTTC; CDR3: CASSPRQNYGYTF
length: 14; size: NA; D: NA; V: TRBV9; J: TRBJ2-3; DNA: TGTGCCAGCAGCGTAAAACCCGGGGCAGATACGCAGTATTTT; CDR3: CASSVKPGADTQYF
length: 15; size: NA; D: NA; V: TRBV6-5; J: TRBJ2-1; DNA: TGTGCCAGCTCACATCCGTCATCAGGAAACAATGAGCAGTTCTTC; CDR3: CASSHPSSGNNEQFF
length: 14; size: NA; D: NA; V: TRBV10-2; J: TRBJ2-1; DNA: TGCGCCAGCAGTGACCGGTCCGCACGGAATGAGCAGTTCTTC; CDR3: CASSDRSARNEQFF
length: 14; size: NA; D: NA; V: TRBV24-1; J: TRBJ1-5; DNA: TGTGCCACCAGTGATGTATCAGGGAATCAGCCCCAGCATTTT; CDR3: CATSDVSGNQPQHF
length: 15; size: NA; D: NA; V: TRBV7-3; J: TRBJ2-1; DNA: TGTGCCAGCAGCTTGGGGGGTGGCCCCTACAATGAGCAGTTCTTC; CDR3: CASSLGGGPYNEQFF
length: 16; size: NA; D: NA; V: TRBV7-9; J: TRBJ2-4; DNA: TGTGCCAGCAGCTACAGTACCGGGGAAACCAAAAACATTCAGTACTTC; CDR3: CASSYSTGETKNIQYF
length: 18; size: many; D: TRBD2; V: TRBV18; J: TRBJ2-5; DNA: TGTGCCAGCTCACGCCTTTTTTCAGGGAGCGGGGGAGGAGAGACCCAGTACTTC; CDR3: CASSRLFSGSGGGETQYF
length: 13; size: NA; D: NA; V: TRBV11-2; J: TRBJ2-7; DNA: TGTGCCAGCAGCTCCGGTTATCCCTACGAGCAGTACTTC; CDR3: CASSSGYPYEQYF
length: 13; size: NA; D: TRBD1; V: TRBV19; J: TRBJ1-2; DNA: TGTGCCAGTAGTGAACAGGGGACGCTCGGCTACACCTTC; CDR3: CASSEQGTLGYTF
length: 13; size: NA; D: NA; V: TRBV12-3/TRBV12-4; J: TRBJ2-7; DNA: TGTGCCAGCAGTTTAGGCAGCTCCTACGAGCAGTACTTC; CDR3: CASSLGSSYEQYF
length: 15; size: once; D: NA; V: TRBV19; J: TRBJ1-2; DNA: TGTGCCAGTAGTATATTCCGCGGCGGATACTATGGCTACACCTTC; CDR3: CASSIFRGGYYGYTF
length: 16; size: NA; D: TRBD2; V: TRBV7-9; J: TRBJ2-7; DNA: TGTGCCAGCAGTTCTTGGGCGGGGGAAGGCTCCTACGAGCAGTACTTC; CDR3: CASSSWAGEGSYEQYF
length: 13; size: NA; D: NA; V: TRBV9; J: TRBJ1-6; DNA: TGTGCCAGCAGCGTAGGGAGAGATTCACCCCTCCACTTT; CDR3: CASSVGRDSPLHF
length: 14; size: NA; D: NA; V: TRBV3-1/TRBV3-2; J: TRBJ1-1; DNA: TGTGCCAGCAGCCAAGCGGCAGGAAACACTGAAGCTTTCTTT; CDR3: CASSQAAGNTEAFF
length: 14; size: NA; D: TRBD1; V: TRBV5-1; J: TRBJ2-7; DNA: TGCGCCAGCAGCCCAGACAGGGGGGTATACGAGCAGTACTTC; CDR3: CASSPDRGVYEQYF
length: 15; size: NA; D: TRBD1; V: TRBV10-1; J: TRBJ1-3; DNA: TGCGCCAGCAGTGAGCGACAGGGTCTCGGAAACACCATATATTTT; CDR3: CASSERQGLGNTIYF
length: 15; size: once; D: NA; V: TRBV2; J: TRBJ2-3; DNA: TGTGCCAGCAGTCGTGGGGGGGCCGGCACAGATACGCAGTATTTT; CDR3: CASSRGGAGTDTQYF
length: 13; size: once; D: NA; V: TRBV11-1; J: TRBJ2-1; DNA: TGTGCCAGCAGCTCGCTATTCAACAATGAGCAGTTCTTC; CDR3: CASSSLFNNEQFF
length: 16; size: NA; D: TRBD2; V: TRBV7-9; J: TRBJ2-5; DNA: TGTGCCAGCAGCCAAGGGACTAGCGGGGGGGTAAAGACCCAGTACTTC; CDR3: CASSQGTSGGVKTQYF
length: 16; size: NA; D: TRBD2; V: TRBV5-1; J: TRBJ2-3; DNA: TGCGCCAGCAGCTTGTTAGCGGGGGGCTCGGCAGATACGCAGTATTTT; CDR3: CASSLLAGGSADTQYF
length: 13; size: once; D: NA; V: TRBV5-1; J: TRBJ1-2; DNA: TGCGCCAGCAGCTTGGGCAGTTCAGATGGCTACACCTTC; CDR3: CASSLGSSDGYTF
length: 14; size: NA; D: NA; V: TRBV14; J: TRBJ1-1; DNA: TGTGCCAGCAGCCGAGCCAGGGGAAACACTGAAGCTTTCTTT; CDR3: CASSRARGNTEAFF
length: 14; size: NA; D: NA; V: TRBV7-9; J: TRBJ1-3; DNA: TGTGCCATAAGAAGGGAGAGCTCTGGAAACACCATATATTTT; CDR3: CAIRRESSGNTIYF
length: 17; size: NA; D: TRBD2; V: TRBV3-1/TRBV3-2; J: TRBJ2-7; DNA: TGTGCCAGCAGCCACCCGGGACTAGCGGGGGGTACCTACGAGCAGTACTTC; CDR3: CASSHPGLAGGTYEQYF
length: 11; size: NA; D: TRBD1; V: TRBV19; J: TRBJ2-1; DNA: TGTGCCACTGGCCAAAACAGGGGACAGTTCTTC; CDR3: CATGQNRGQFF